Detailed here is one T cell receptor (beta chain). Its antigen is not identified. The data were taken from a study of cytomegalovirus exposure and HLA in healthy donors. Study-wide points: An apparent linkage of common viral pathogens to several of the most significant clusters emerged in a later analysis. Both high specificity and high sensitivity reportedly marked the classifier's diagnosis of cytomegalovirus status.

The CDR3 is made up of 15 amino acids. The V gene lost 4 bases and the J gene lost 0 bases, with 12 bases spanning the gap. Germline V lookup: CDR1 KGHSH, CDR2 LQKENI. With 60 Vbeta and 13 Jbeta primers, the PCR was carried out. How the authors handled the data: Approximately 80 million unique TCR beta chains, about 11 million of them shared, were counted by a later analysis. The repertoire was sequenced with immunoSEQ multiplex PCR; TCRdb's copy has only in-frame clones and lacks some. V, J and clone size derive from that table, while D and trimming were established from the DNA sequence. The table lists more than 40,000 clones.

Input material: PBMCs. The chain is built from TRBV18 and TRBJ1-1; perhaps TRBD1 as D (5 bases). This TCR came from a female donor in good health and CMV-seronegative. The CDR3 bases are TGTGCCAGCTCACTTAAGACGGACATGAACACTGAAGCTTTCTTT. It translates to CASSLKTDMNTEAFF.